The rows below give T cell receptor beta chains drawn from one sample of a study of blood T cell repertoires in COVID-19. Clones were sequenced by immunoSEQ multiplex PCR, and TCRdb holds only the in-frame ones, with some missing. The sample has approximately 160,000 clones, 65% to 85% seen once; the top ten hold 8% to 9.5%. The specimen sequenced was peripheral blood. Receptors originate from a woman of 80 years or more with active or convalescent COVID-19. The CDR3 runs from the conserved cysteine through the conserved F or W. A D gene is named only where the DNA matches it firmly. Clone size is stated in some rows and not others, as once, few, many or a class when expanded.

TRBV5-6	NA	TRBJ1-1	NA	CASSLKNMNTEAFF	TGTGCCAGCAGCTTGAAAAACATGAACACTGAAGCTTTCTTT
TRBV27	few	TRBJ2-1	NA	CASSLFLVRAYNEQFF	TGTGCCAGCAGTTTATTTTTGGTCAGGGCCTACAATGAGCAGTTCTTC
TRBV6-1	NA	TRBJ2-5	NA	CASSDRERRETQYF	TGTGCCAGCAGTGACAGGGAACGGCGGGAGACCCAGTACTTC
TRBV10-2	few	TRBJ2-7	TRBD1	CATRQGASYEQYF	TGCGCCACCAGACAGGGGGCCTCCTACGAGCAGTACTTC
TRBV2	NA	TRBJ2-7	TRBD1	CASTPGQVISYEQYF	TGTGCCAGCACCCCGGGACAGGTGATCTCCTACGAGCAGTACTTC
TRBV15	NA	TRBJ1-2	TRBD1	CATSREKGASYGYTF	TGTGCCACCAGCAGAGAGAAGGGGGCCTCCTATGGCTACACCTTC
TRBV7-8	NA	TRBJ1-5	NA	CASSLFKQGGQPQHF	TGTGCCAGCAGCTTATTTAAACAGGGCGGTCAGCCCCAGCATTTT
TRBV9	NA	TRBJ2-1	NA	CASSVGQDLHNEQFF	TGTGCCAGCAGCGTAGGACAGGATCTCCACAATGAGCAGTTCTTC
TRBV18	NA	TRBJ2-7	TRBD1	CASSPSTGTGPYEQYF	TGTGCCAGCTCACCATCCACCGGGACAGGGCCCTACGAGCAGTACTTC
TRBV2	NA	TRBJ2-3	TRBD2	CASRLAGAADTQYF	TGTGCCAGCAGATTAGCGGGGGCGGCAGATACGCAGTATTTT
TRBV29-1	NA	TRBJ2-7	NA	CSVEKDTGGYEQYF	TGCAGCGTTGAAAAGGACACCGGCGGCTACGAGCAGTACTTC
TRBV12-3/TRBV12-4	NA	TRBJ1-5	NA	CASSWGENQPQHF	TGTGCCAGCAGTTGGGGAGAGAATCAGCCCCAGCATTTT
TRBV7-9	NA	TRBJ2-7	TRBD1	CASTRDSGYEQYF	TGTGCCAGCACCCGGGACAGTGGCTACGAGCAGTACTTC
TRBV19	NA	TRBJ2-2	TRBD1	CASSKQGANTGELFF	TGTGCCAGTAGTAAACAGGGGGCGAACACCGGGGAGCTGTTTTTT
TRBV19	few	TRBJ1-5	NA	CASSRQVNQPQHF	TGTGCCAGTAGCCGACAGGTTAATCAGCCCCAGCATTTT
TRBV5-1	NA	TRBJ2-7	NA	CASSPRQVGSHEQYF	TGCGCCAGCAGCCCGAGACAGGTCGGTTCCCACGAGCAGTACTTC
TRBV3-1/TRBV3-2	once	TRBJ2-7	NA	CASSQTGYEQYF	TGTGCCAGCAGCCAGACTGGATACGAGCAGTACTTC
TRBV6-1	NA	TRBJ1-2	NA	CASSDDSRFPYGYTF	TGTGCCAGCAGTGATGATTCGCGGTTCCCTTATGGCTACACCTTC
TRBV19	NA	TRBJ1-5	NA	CASSIPRGSNQPQHF	TGTGCCAGTAGTATCCCCCGAGGGAGCAATCAGCCCCAGCATTTT
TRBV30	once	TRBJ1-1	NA	CAWSVPVLLPEAFF	TGTGCCTGGAGTGTACCAGTACTACTCCCTGAAGCTTTCTTT
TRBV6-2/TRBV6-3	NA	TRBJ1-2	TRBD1	CASSSPGQGKNYGYTF	TGTGCCAGCAGCTCCCCCGGACAGGGTAAAAACTATGGCTACACCTTC
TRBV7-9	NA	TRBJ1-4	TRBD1	CASSLVDRGRELFF	TGTGCCAGCAGCTTAGTAGACAGGGGAAGGGAACTGTTTTTT
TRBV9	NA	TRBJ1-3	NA	CASSPRQKYSGNTIYF	TGTGCCAGCAGCCCCCGACAGAAATACTCTGGAAACACCATATATTTT
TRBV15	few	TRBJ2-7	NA	CATSRVAGEQYF	TGTGCCACCAGCAGAGTGGCGGGTGAGCAGTACTTC
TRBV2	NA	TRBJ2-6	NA	CASSDALGQSSGANVLTF	TGTGCCAGCAGTGATGCACTTGGACAGAGCTCTGGGGCCAACGTCCTGACTTTC
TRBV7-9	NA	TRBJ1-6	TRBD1	CASGKQGLYSPLHF	TGTGCCAGCGGAAAACAGGGGCTATATTCACCCCTCCACTTT